These T cell receptor beta chains were read from a single sample in a study of memory CD4+ T cells and cytomegalovirus serostatus. Sequenced by immunoSEQ multiplex PCR; TCRdb stores in-frame clones only, minus some. The repertoire holds about 25,000 clones, with about 80% as singletons. Specimen: memory CD4+ T cells from blood. These receptors were taken from an adult in good health and CMV-seronegative. The CDR3 runs from the conserved cysteine through the conserved F or W. Each record gives: clone size, D gene, J gene, V gene, CDR3 protein, CDR3 DNA. The D gene is left open where the match is weak. Expanded clones are given a class, and other clones once, few, many or no size at all.

clone_size: once; d_call: NA; j_call: TRBJ2-5; v_call: TRBV14; cdr3_aa: CASSRGNQETQYF; cdr3_nt: TGTGCCAGCAGCCGGGGGAACCAAGAGACCCAGTACTTC
clone_size: NA; d_call: NA; j_call: TRBJ1-2; v_call: TRBV5-1; cdr3_aa: CASSLVAETNYGYTF; cdr3_nt: TGCGCCAGCAGCTTGGTCGCAGAGACTAACTATGGCTACACCTTC
clone_size: NA; d_call: TRBD1; j_call: TRBJ1-2; v_call: TRBV11-2; cdr3_aa: CASSLEQGATGYTF; cdr3_nt: TGTGCCAGCAGCTTAGAACAGGGGGCAACGGGCTACACCTTC
clone_size: NA; d_call: NA; j_call: TRBJ1-1; v_call: TRBV13; cdr3_aa: CASSSLENTEAFF; cdr3_nt: TGTGCCAGCAGCTCACTGGAGAACACTGAAGCTTTCTTT
clone_size: NA; d_call: NA; j_call: TRBJ1-6; v_call: TRBV9; cdr3_aa: CASSVGQGPRPLHF; cdr3_nt: TGTGCCAGCAGCGTTGGTCAGGGCCCTAGGCCCCTCCACTTT
clone_size: NA; d_call: NA; j_call: TRBJ2-1; v_call: TRBV27; cdr3_aa: CASSFSVYNEQFF; cdr3_nt: TGTGCCAGCAGTTTCTCGGTTTACAATGAGCAGTTCTTC
clone_size: once; d_call: NA; j_call: TRBJ2-1; v_call: TRBV5-4; cdr3_aa: CASTLDYLKDNEQFF; cdr3_nt: TGTGCCAGCACCTTGGACTACCTGAAGGACAATGAGCAGTTCTTC
clone_size: NA; d_call: TRBD1; j_call: TRBJ1-4; v_call: TRBV18; cdr3_aa: CASSPPDRVEEKLFF; cdr3_nt: TGTGCCAGCTCACCACCGGACAGGGTGGAGGAAAAACTGTTTTTT
clone_size: once; d_call: TRBD1; j_call: TRBJ2-1; v_call: TRBV27; cdr3_aa: CASSIIRTGGTDEQFF; cdr3_nt: TGTGCCAGCAGTATTATACGTACAGGGGGGACCGATGAGCAGTTCTTC
clone_size: NA; d_call: TRBD2; j_call: TRBJ2-3; v_call: TRBV7-9; cdr3_aa: CASSLIAGGTDTQYF; cdr3_nt: TGTGCCAGCAGCTTAATAGCGGGGGGCACAGATACGCAGTATTTT
clone_size: NA; d_call: NA; j_call: TRBJ2-3; v_call: TRBV7-2; cdr3_aa: CASSRTNNADTQYF; cdr3_nt: TGTGCCAGCAGCCGGACAAACAATGCAGATACGCAGTATTTT
clone_size: NA; d_call: NA; j_call: TRBJ1-6; v_call: TRBV5-1; cdr3_aa: CASSFAGARNSPLHF; cdr3_nt: TGCGCCAGCAGCTTCGCGGGGGCAAGGAATTCACCCCTCCACTTT
clone_size: NA; d_call: NA; j_call: TRBJ1-1; v_call: TRBV27; cdr3_aa: CASSLAVGAEAFF; cdr3_nt: TGTGCCAGCAGTTTAGCAGTGGGGGCTGAAGCTTTCTTT
clone_size: NA; d_call: NA; j_call: TRBJ2-1; v_call: TRBV6-1; cdr3_aa: CASSDPGGASYNEQFF; cdr3_nt: TGTGCCAGCAGTGACCCGGGCGGGGCCTCCTACAATGAGCAGTTCTTC
clone_size: NA; d_call: NA; j_call: TRBJ1-6; v_call: TRBV6-5; cdr3_aa: CASSYSSYGGNSPLHF; cdr3_nt: TGTGCCAGCAGTTACTCGAGTTATGGGGGAAATTCACCCCTCCACTTT
clone_size: NA; d_call: NA; j_call: TRBJ1-1; v_call: TRBV7-9; cdr3_aa: CASSLEGNTEAFF; cdr3_nt: TGTGCCAGCAGCTTGGAAGGGAACACTGAAGCTTTCTTT
clone_size: NA; d_call: TRBD1; j_call: TRBJ1-2; v_call: TRBV7-2; cdr3_aa: CASSYKKTGFTYGYTF; cdr3_nt: TGTGCCAGCAGCTATAAAAAGACAGGGTTTACCTATGGCTACACCTTC
clone_size: few; d_call: NA; j_call: TRBJ2-2; v_call: TRBV5-4; cdr3_aa: CASSLAWGAGNTGELFF; cdr3_nt: TGTGCCAGCAGCTTGGCCTGGGGGGCCGGGAACACCGGGGAGCTGTTTTTT
clone_size: NA; d_call: NA; j_call: TRBJ1-5; v_call: TRBV12-1; cdr3_aa: CARRQVFSNQPQHF; cdr3_nt: TGTGCCAGAAGACAGGTCTTTAGCAATCAGCCCCAGCATTTT
clone_size: few; d_call: NA; j_call: TRBJ1-1; v_call: TRBV27; cdr3_aa: CASSLSNPLRGNTEAFF; cdr3_nt: TGTGCCAGCAGTTTATCAAACCCTCTTCGGGGGAACACTGAAGCTTTCTTT
clone_size: NA; d_call: NA; j_call: TRBJ1-1; v_call: TRBV9; cdr3_aa: CASSIDSDMPTEAFF; cdr3_nt: TGTGCCAGCAGCATCGATTCTGACATGCCCACTGAAGCTTTCTTT
clone_size: NA; d_call: TRBD1; j_call: TRBJ2-7; v_call: TRBV19; cdr3_aa: CASSGQGGAYEQYF; cdr3_nt: TGTGCCAGTAGCGGACAGGGGGGCGCCTACGAGCAGTACTTC
clone_size: once; d_call: NA; j_call: TRBJ1-6; v_call: TRBV5-1; cdr3_aa: CASSLEGRENSPLHF; cdr3_nt: TGCGCCAGCAGCTTGGAGGGGAGGGAGAATTCACCCCTCCACTTT
clone_size: NA; d_call: NA; j_call: TRBJ1-6; v_call: TRBV7-2; cdr3_aa: CASSLGGVESPLHF; cdr3_nt: TGTGCCAGCAGCTTAGGGGGTGTAGAGTCACCCCTCCACTTT
clone_size: NA; d_call: TRBD1; j_call: TRBJ1-2; v_call: TRBV5-4; cdr3_aa: CASSLTGTGRGGYTF; cdr3_nt: TGTGCCAGCAGCTTGACTGGGACAGGGAGGGGTGGCTACACCTTC
clone_size: NA; d_call: TRBD1; j_call: TRBJ1-1; v_call: TRBV7-2; cdr3_aa: CASSRDRATNTEAFF; cdr3_nt: TGTGCCAGCAGCCGTGACAGGGCAACGAACACTGAAGCTTTCTTT
clone_size: NA; d_call: NA; j_call: TRBJ2-5; v_call: TRBV5-1; cdr3_aa: CASSLVGSGQTQYF; cdr3_nt: TGCGCCAGCAGCTTGGTCGGGAGCGGGCAGACCCAGTACTTC
clone_size: NA; d_call: NA; j_call: TRBJ1-4; v_call: TRBV6-1; cdr3_aa: CASRKGDRGEKLFF; cdr3_nt: TGTGCCAGCCGAAAGGGAGACCGCGGGGAAAAACTGTTTTTT
clone_size: NA; d_call: NA; j_call: TRBJ1-4; v_call: TRBV7-9; cdr3_aa: CASSLPTGGTNEKLFF; cdr3_nt: TGTGCCAGCAGCCTACCAACCGGCGGGACTAATGAAAAACTGTTTTTT
clone_size: NA; d_call: NA; j_call: TRBJ2-1; v_call: TRBV6-5; cdr3_aa: CASSYRPGYNEQFF; cdr3_nt: TGTGCCAGCAGTTACAGACCAGGCTACAATGAGCAGTTCTTC
clone_size: NA; d_call: TRBD2; j_call: TRBJ2-5; v_call: TRBV6-6; cdr3_aa: CASSSGTIETQYF; cdr3_nt: TGTGCCAGCAGTTCCGGGACTATAGAGACCCAGTACTTC
clone_size: NA; d_call: NA; j_call: TRBJ1-1; v_call: TRBV19; cdr3_aa: CASRSGWDTEAFF; cdr3_nt: TGTGCCAGTAGATCAGGGTGGGACACTGAAGCTTTCTTT
clone_size: NA; d_call: NA; j_call: TRBJ2-1; v_call: TRBV2; cdr3_aa: CASSDSRWANEQFF; cdr3_nt: TGTGCCAGCAGTGATTCCAGGTGGGCAAATGAGCAGTTCTTC
clone_size: NA; d_call: NA; j_call: TRBJ1-3; v_call: TRBV7-6; cdr3_aa: CASSLESQGFSGNTIYF; cdr3_nt: TGTGCCAGCAGCTTAGAATCTCAGGGTTTTTCAGGAAACACCATATATTTT
clone_size: NA; d_call: TRBD1; j_call: TRBJ2-7; v_call: TRBV11-3; cdr3_aa: CASSLGQEGYEQYF; cdr3_nt: TGTGCCAGCAGCTTGGGACAGGAGGGCTACGAGCAGTACTTC
clone_size: NA; d_call: TRBD1; j_call: TRBJ2-3; v_call: TRBV28; cdr3_aa: CASSFGTEYTDTQYF; cdr3_nt: TGTGCCAGCAGTTTCGGGACAGAGTACACAGATACGCAGTATTTT
clone_size: NA; d_call: NA; j_call: TRBJ1-4; v_call: TRBV29-1; cdr3_aa: CSVGGGVEEKLFF; cdr3_nt: TGCAGCGTTGGTGGGGGGGTGGAGGAAAAACTGTTTTTT
clone_size: NA; d_call: TRBD1; j_call: TRBJ2-1; v_call: TRBV7-9; cdr3_aa: CASRGDSLYNEQFF; cdr3_nt: TGTGCCAGCAGGGGGGACAGTTTATACAATGAGCAGTTCTTC
clone_size: NA; d_call: TRBD1; j_call: TRBJ1-1; v_call: TRBV6-1; cdr3_aa: CATGTGNMNTEAFF; cdr3_nt: TGTGCCACCGGGACAGGGAACATGAACACTGAAGCTTTCTTT
clone_size: NA; d_call: TRBD2; j_call: TRBJ2-7; v_call: TRBV18; cdr3_aa: CASSPGGGRGEQYF; cdr3_nt: TGTGCCAGCTCGCCAGGAGGCGGGAGGGGCGAGCAGTACTTC
clone_size: NA; d_call: TRBD1; j_call: TRBJ1-2; v_call: TRBV27; cdr3_aa: CASSLGQGGAGYTF; cdr3_nt: TGTGCCAGCTCCCTGGGGCAGGGGGGGGCTGGCTACACCTTC
clone_size: NA; d_call: NA; j_call: TRBJ2-5; v_call: TRBV11-2; cdr3_aa: CASSSVETQYF; cdr3_nt: TGTGCCAGCAGTTCAGTAGAGACCCAGTACTTC
clone_size: once; d_call: NA; j_call: TRBJ2-3; v_call: TRBV11-2; cdr3_aa: CASSLAASGGADTQYF; cdr3_nt: TGTGCCAGCAGCTTAGCTGCCTCAGGAGGGGCAGATACGCAGTATTTT
clone_size: once; d_call: TRBD1; j_call: TRBJ1-2; v_call: TRBV27; cdr3_aa: CASSLKGTGGNGYTF; cdr3_nt: TGTGCCAGCAGTCTGAAAGGGACAGGGGGCAATGGCTACACCTTC
clone_size: NA; d_call: TRBD1; j_call: TRBJ1-5; v_call: TRBV28; cdr3_aa: CASTGTGKYQPQHF; cdr3_nt: TGTGCCAGCACTGGGACAGGGAAATACCAGCCCCAGCATTTT